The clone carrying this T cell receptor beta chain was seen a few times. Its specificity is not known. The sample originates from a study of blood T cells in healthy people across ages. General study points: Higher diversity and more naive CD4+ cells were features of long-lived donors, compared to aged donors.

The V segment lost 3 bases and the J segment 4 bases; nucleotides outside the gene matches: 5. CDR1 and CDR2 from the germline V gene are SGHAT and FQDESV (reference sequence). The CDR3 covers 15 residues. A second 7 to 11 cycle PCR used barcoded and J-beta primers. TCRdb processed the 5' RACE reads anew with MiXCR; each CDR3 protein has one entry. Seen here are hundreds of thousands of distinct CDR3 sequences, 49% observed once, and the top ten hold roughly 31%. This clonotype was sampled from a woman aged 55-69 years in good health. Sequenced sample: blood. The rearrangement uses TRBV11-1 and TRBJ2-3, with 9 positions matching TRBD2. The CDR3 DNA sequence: TGTGCCAGCAGCTTGGCGGGAGGGAGCCCAGATACGCAGTATTTT. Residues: CASSLAGGSPDTQYF.